This T cell receptor (beta chain) was sequenced for a study of cytomegalovirus exposure and HLA in healthy donors. Turning to the study itself: An earlier analysis found 100 million or so unique TCR beta sequences from approximately 200 million T cells.

Overall study results and limits: With later analysis, a missense DCLRE1C variant became linked to TCR beta V- and J-gene trimming.

This clone has more than one count but fewer than ten. What it binds is unknown. Germline CDR1 reads SGHTA; CDR2 reads FQGNSA. V shed 3 bases and J 6 bases; nucleotides not matched to a gene: 10. This CDR3 has 15 residues. It was with 60 Vbeta and 13 Jbeta primers that the PCR ran. Original methodology: In a later analysis, the count reached some 88 million unique TCR beta chains, with 10 million to 11 million shared. The protocol was immunoSEQ multiplex PCR, while the TCRdb copy is restricted to in-frame clones and leaves out a portion. V and J calls and clone size are as listed in that table; D and trimming were resolved from the DNA. This table has 150,000 or so clones, over 60% appearing once.

The TCR was taken from a woman aged 18-30 years in good health and CMV-seronegative. V usage is TRBV7-2 and J usage is TRBJ1-1; 7 nucleotides align to TRBD1. Sequencing was performed on PBMCs. The CDR3 sequence: CASSFGQAGFSEAFF. In DNA, the CDR3 is TGTGCCAGCAGCTTCGGACAGGCCGGTTTCTCTGAAGCTTTCTTT. The full variable domain, rest sourced from reference TRBV7-2 and TRBJ1-1, is GAGVSQSPSNKVTEKGKDVELRCDPISGHTALYWYRQSLGQGLEFLIYFQGNSAPDKSGLPSDRFSAERTGGSVSTLTIQRTQQEDSAVYLCASSFGQAGFSEAFFGQGTRLTVV.